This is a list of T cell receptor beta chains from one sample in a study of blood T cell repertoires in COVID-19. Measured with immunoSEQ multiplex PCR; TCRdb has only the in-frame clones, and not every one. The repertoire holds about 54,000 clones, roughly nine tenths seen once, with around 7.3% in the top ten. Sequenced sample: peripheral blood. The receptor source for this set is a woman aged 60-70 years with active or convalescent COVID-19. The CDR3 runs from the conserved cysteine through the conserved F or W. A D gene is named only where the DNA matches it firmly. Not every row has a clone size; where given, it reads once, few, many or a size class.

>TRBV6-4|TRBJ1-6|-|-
CASSEEGANSPLHF
TGTGCCAGCAGTGAGGAGGGAGCGAATTCACCCCTCCACTTT
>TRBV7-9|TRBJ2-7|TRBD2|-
CASSSSSGSRSYEQYF
TGTGCCAGCAGTTCCAGCAGCGGGAGTCGGTCCTACGAGCAGTACTTC
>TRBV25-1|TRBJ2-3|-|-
CASSDRVGTQYF
TGTGCCAGCAGTGACCGGGTGGGTACGCAGTATTTT
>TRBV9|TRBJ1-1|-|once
CASSYGGVGDTEAFF
TGTGCCAGCAGCTATGGAGGGGTCGGGGACACTGAAGCTTTCTTT
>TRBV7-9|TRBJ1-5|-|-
CASSLAPREGQPQHF
TGTGCCAGCAGCTTAGCCCCCAGGGAAGGTCAGCCCCAGCATTTT
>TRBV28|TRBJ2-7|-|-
CASSLPRPSEQYF
TGTGCCAGCAGTTTGCCCAGGCCCAGCGAGCAGTACTTC
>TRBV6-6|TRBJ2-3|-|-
CASSYQGREADTQYF
TGTGCCAGCAGTTACCAGGGGCGCGAGGCAGATACGCAGTATTTT
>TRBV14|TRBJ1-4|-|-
CASSQDTARGGEKLFF
TGTGCCAGCAGCCAAGATACGGCGAGGGGAGGAGAAAAACTGTTTTTT
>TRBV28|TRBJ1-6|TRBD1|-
CASSPGTGGTGNSPLHF
TGTGCCAGCAGTCCAGGGACAGGGGGCACGGGGAATTCACCCCTCCACTTT
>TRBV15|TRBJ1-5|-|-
CATSRDLAEPQHF
TGTGCCACCAGCAGAGATCTGGCGGAGCCCCAGCATTTT
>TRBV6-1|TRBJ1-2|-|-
CASSEDRGRGYTF
TGTGCCAGCAGTGAAGATCGGGGTCGGGGCTACACCTTC
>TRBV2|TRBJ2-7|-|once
CASSDDPTGTYEQYF
TGTGCCAGCAGTGACGACCCAACAGGGACCTACGAGCAGTACTTC
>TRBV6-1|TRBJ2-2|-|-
CASSEISGTGELFF
TGTGCCAGCAGTGAGATTTCCGGGACCGGGGAGCTGTTTTTT
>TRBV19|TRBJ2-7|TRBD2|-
CASSGLAGGEQYF
TGTGCCAGTAGTGGACTAGCGGGAGGCGAGCAGTACTTC
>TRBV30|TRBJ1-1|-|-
CAWSVTGLGNTEAFF
TGTGCCTGGAGTGTCACCGGACTCGGGAACACTGAAGCTTTCTTT
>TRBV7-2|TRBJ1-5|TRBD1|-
CASSLETGYNQPQHF
TGTGCCAGCAGCTTAGAGACAGGGTACAATCAGCCCCAGCATTTT
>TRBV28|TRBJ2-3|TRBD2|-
CASSTPSGRGRDTQYF
TGTGCCAGCAGCACACCTAGCGGGAGAGGCAGAGATACGCAGTATTTT
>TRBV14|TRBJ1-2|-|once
CASSLDGADGYTF
TGTGCCAGCAGCCTTGACGGAGCAGATGGCTACACCTTC
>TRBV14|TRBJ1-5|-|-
CASSQGRDQPQHF
TGTGCCAGCAGCCAAGGACGGGATCAGCCCCAGCATTTT
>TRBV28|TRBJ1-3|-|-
CASSLLGGSGNTIYF
TGTGCCAGCAGTTTGCTCGGCGGCTCTGGAAACACCATATATTTT
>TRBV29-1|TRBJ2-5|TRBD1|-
CSAGTGGRETQYF
TGCAGCGCCGGGACAGGGGGCAGGGAGACCCAGTACTTC
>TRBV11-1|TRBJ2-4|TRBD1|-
CASSLLQGGTKNIQYF
TGTGCCAGCAGCTTACTACAGGGGGGAACCAAAAACATTCAGTACTTC
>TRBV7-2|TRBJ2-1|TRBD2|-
CASSETSGRAVGFF
TGTGCCAGCAGCGAAACTAGCGGGAGGGCCGTAGGGTTCTTC
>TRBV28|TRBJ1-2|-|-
CASSTPDRINYGYTF
TGTGCCAGCAGTACCCCGGACAGAATAAACTATGGCTACACCTTC
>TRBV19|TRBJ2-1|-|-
CASSNMLRGEQFF
TGTGCCAGTAGTAACATGTTACGGGGGGAGCAGTTCTTC
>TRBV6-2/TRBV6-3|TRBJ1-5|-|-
CASSYASGGGQPQHF
TGTGCCAGCAGTTACGCATCGGGGGGGGGCCAGCCCCAGCATTTT
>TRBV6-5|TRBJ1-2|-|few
CASRVDSDYGYTF
TGTGCCAGCAGGGTCGACAGCGACTATGGCTACACCTTC
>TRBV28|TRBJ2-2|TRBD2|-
CASSPSGSGRGSGELFF
TGTGCCAGCAGTCCTTCGGGTAGCGGGAGGGGTTCCGGGGAGCTGTTTTTT
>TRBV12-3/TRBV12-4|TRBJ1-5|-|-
CASSSYSNQPQHF
TGTGCCAGCAGTTCTTATAGCAATCAGCCCCAGCATTTT
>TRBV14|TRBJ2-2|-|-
CASSRFWTANTGELFF
TGTGCCAGCAGCCGTTTTTGGACAGCGAACACCGGGGAGCTGTTTTTT
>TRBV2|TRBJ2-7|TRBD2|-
CASSALAGGGEQYF
TGTGCCAGCAGTGCACTAGCGGGGGGAGGGGAGCAGTACTTC
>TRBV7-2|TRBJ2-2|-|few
CASSLILGLNTGELFF
TGTGCCAGCAGCTTGATCCTAGGACTTAACACCGGGGAGCTGTTTTTT
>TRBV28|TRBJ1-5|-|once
CASSLISDWLGNQPQHF
TGTGCCAGCAGTTTAATTTCAGATTGGCTCGGGAATCAGCCCCAGCATTTT
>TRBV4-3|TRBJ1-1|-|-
CASSREGGDTEAFF
TGCGCCAGCAGCCGCGAGGGGGGGGACACTGAAGCTTTCTTT
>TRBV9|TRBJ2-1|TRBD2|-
CASSAPGLVWGNEQFF
TGTGCCAGCAGCGCCCCTGGACTAGTTTGGGGGAATGAGCAGTTCTTC
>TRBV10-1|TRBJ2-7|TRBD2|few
CAITPSGGGESYEQYF
TGCGCCATCACGCCCTCGGGGGGGGGCGAGTCCTACGAGCAGTACTTC
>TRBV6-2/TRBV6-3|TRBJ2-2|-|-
CASSYSLTNTGELFF
TGTGCCAGCAGTTACTCACTAACGAACACCGGGGAGCTGTTTTTT
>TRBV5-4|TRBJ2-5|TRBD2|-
CASSSEAAGGLETQYF
TGTGCCAGCAGCTCGGAAGCGGCGGGGGGGCTGGAGACCCAGTACTTC
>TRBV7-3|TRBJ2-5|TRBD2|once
CASSPSSGNFETQYF
TGTGCCAGCAGCCCCTCTAGCGGGAACTTTGAGACCCAGTACTTC
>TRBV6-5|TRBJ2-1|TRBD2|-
CATIAGGTYNEQFF
TGTGCCACCATAGCGGGAGGAACTTACAATGAGCAGTTCTTC
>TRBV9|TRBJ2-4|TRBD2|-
CASSPSTSGVPKNIQYF
TGTGCCAGCAGCCCCTCGACTAGCGGGGTTCCCAAAAACATTCAGTACTTC
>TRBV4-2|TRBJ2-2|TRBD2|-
CASSQDPAGGTTGELFF
TGTGCCAGCAGCCAAGATCCAGCGGGAGGCACCACCGGGGAGCTGTTTTTT
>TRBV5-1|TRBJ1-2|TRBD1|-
CASSLEGAGGYTF
TGCGCCAGCAGCTTGGAGGGGGCGGGTGGCTACACCTTC
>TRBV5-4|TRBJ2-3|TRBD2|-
CASPGAGGLSTDTQYF
TGTGCCAGCCCCGGAGCGGGAGGGCTATCCACAGATACGCAGTATTTT
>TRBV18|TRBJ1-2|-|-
CASSGDPIKALLYGYTF
TGTGCCAGCTCCGGGGATCCAATTAAGGCTCTTCTCTATGGCTACACCTTC